This entry describes one T cell receptor (beta chain). Its binding antigen is unknown. The sample is drawn from a study of monozygotic twins with inflammatory bowel disease (dated by TCRdb to between 2017 and 2020). Background for the entire study: The full study comprised 28 monozygotic twin pairs: nine German pairs (four IBD-concordant, five IBD-discordant) and 19 IBD-discordant Danish pairs. Within discordant pairs, disease-associated traits were sought mainly by comparing IBD patients with their genetically identical healthy co-twins. Each individual had, on average, about 151 000 unique TCRalpha sequences and 181 000 unique TCRbeta sequences available for analysis.

From the cysteine up to the phenylalanine, the CDR3 has a length of 18 residues. No DNA is listed. Sequences SGHVS (CDR1) and FQNEAQ (CDR2) are obtained from the germline V gene. From each donor, an approximately 2.4 ml peripheral blood sample was drawn into PAXgene tubes and stored at -80 degrees C. Total RNA was isolated from whole blood with the PAXgene blood miRNA kit on an automated QIAcube, without T cell sorting. Deep TCRalpha and TCRbeta repertoire profiling with unique molecular barcoding was performed on peripheral blood of monozygotic twin pairs concordant or discordant for inflammatory bowel disease. For every twin pair, smoking habits were documented, and each individual was categorised as a current, former or never smoker. The full study reports these points: The analysis was unable to tell apart different T cell subtypes. Background noise and inter-individual variability may have been introduced into the repertoires by the differing immunosuppressive treatments among patients. The results gave no support for a single strong signal or clonotype linked to IBD. No difference in repertoire similarity was observed between concordant and discordant twins, possibly owing to limited statistical power. Compared with healthy twins, IBD patients had fewer clonotypes in common with other individuals, a difference most pronounced in patients showing signs of disease activity. TCRbeta repertoire diversity, by inverse Simpson index, was decreased in IBD patients compared with their healthy co-twins.

Library construction relied on 5' RACE. Preparation of each TCR library used 3,000 to 4,000 ng of total RNA. For each sample, cDNA was synthesized in eight separate reactions using SMARTScribe reverse transcriptase. During cDNA synthesis, template switching was used to introduce unique molecular identifiers that contained a 6-nucleotide sample barcode. Two nested PCRs of roughly 16 and 10 cycles amplified the TCRalpha and TCRbeta cDNA, and bead purification followed each PCR. Before amplification, the cDNA was treated with uracil DNA-glycosylase and purified using the QIAquick PCR purification kit. The second PCR added Illumina TruSeq-compatible adapters along with sample-specific barcodes. Library quality and concentration were assessed using TapeStation and Qubit, and approximately 5 ng of each library was pooled. Sequencing of the pooled libraries was done on an Illumina HiSeq2500 single-index Rapid Run using custom sequencing primers and 2 x 100 bp reads. As for the original processing: MiGEC version 1.2.6 was used for UMI-based consensus assembly to correct PCR and sequencing errors. MiXCR version 2.1.1 was used to carry out V(D)J alignment, clonotype assembly and CDR3 extraction. Normalisation of gene usage, clonotype sharing and MAIT/NKT TCR abundance was achieved by analysing the top 1000, 10 000 and 20 000 clonotypes per sample. Diversity was computed as the inverse Simpson index with the vegan R package after downsampling to 27 000 UMIs. Statistical testing used paired Mann-Whitney U tests on the discordant twin pairs and applied Benjamini-Hochberg correction for multiple testing. Following TCRdb reprocessing, every CDR3 protein sequence forms one entry, and DNA is not provided. None of the V and J calls come from the authors' own analysis; TCRdb made them. The table for this sample lists around 380,000 distinct CDR3 sequences. The ten largest clones capture approximately 2.3% of the sample.

Sequencing was carried out using blood. The V and J segments used are TRBV7-8 and TRBJ2-1; TCRdb calls TRBD1, which cannot be checked without DNA. The receptor's source is a human donor with ulcerative colitis or Crohn's disease, or a healthy co-twin of an affected twin (not recorded which). This receptor has the CDR3 CASSLGPPDPPMYNEQFF.